This entry lists 16 T cell receptor beta chains sequenced from one sample in a study of cytomegalovirus exposure and HLA in healthy donors. The PCR employed 60 Vbeta primers together with 13 Jbeta primers. Generated by immunoSEQ multiplex PCR, the TCRdb table keeps only in-frame clones and is missing some. The sample records 150,000 to 200,000 clones, roughly four fifths being singletons. Input material: PBMCs. The source is a woman aged 30 to 39 in good health and CMV-seronegative.

The V and J genes are TRBV7-7 and TRBJ2-7; 7 positions match TRBD2. The CDR3 runs 13 residues. V dropped 3 bases and J dropped 7; count of bases not matched to a gene: 6. In germline, CDR1 is SSHAT, CDR2 FNYEAQ (reference sequence). CDR3: CASSLGQGGEQYF. The CDR3 nucleotides read TGTGCCAGCAGCTTGGGGCAGGGAGGGGAGCAGTACTTC.

This clone was seen a handful of times. The V call is TRBV15, the J call TRBJ2-7, with 8 nucleotides matching TRBD1. Germline trimming cut 0 bases from V and 3 bases from J; bases unmatched to any gene: 19. CDR1 and CDR2 (germline): LNHNV, YYDKDF (reference sequence). The CDR3 loop spans 20 amino acids. The chain's CDR3 is CATSRDPVSAGGAGSYEQYF. CDR3 bases: TGTGCCACCAGCAGAGATCCTGTTTCGGCAGGGGGCGCCGGGAGCTACGAGCAGTACTTC. Variable domain in full (rest from reference TRBV15 and TRBJ2-7): DAMVIQNPRYQVTQFGKPVTLSCSQTLNHNVMYWYQQKSSQAPKLLFHYYDKDFNNEADTPDNFQSRRPNTSFCFLDIRSPGLGDTAMYLCATSRDPVSAGGAGSYEQYFGPGTRLTVT.

V and J are TRBV18 and TRBJ2-3, with TRBD1 identical over 7 bases. From germline, CDR1 is KGHSH and CDR2 LQKENI. The V gene end was trimmed by 3 bases and the J gene end by 0 bases; junction bases not matched to a gene: 9. The CDR3 loop spans 17 amino acids. The CDR3 sequence: CASSPRTGEYSTDTQYF. DNA of the CDR3: TGTGCCAGCTCACCGCGGACAGGCGAGTATAGCACAGATACGCAGTATTTT. Together with reference TRBV18 and TRBJ2-3, the CDR3 gives the full variable domain: NAGVMQNPRHLVRRRGQEARLRCSPMKGHSHVYWYRQLPEEGLKFMVYLQKENIIDESGMPKERFSAEFPKEGPSILRIQQVVRGDSAAYFCASSPRTGEYSTDTQYFGPGTRLTVL.

The chain links TRBV27 to TRBJ2-1; TRBD2 aligns across 7 bases. Germline CDR1 is MNHEY and CDR2 is SMNVEV (reference sequence). This CDR3 region has 14 residues. V lost 5 bases and J lost 5; bases outside the gene matches: 6. In DNA form, the CDR3 reads TGTGCCAGCAGTCCCGGGACTACGAACAATGAGCAGTTCTTC. Residues: CASSPGTTNNEQFF.

The V call is TRBV28, the J call TRBJ1-3; TRBD1 might be the D (5 bases). Germline V gene sequence: CDR1 MDHEN, CDR2 SYDVKM. Trimming left V 8 bases short and J 1 base short, with 15 bases between. This CDR3 comprises 15 residues. CDR3 sequence: CASGATVDSGNTIYF. As DNA, the CDR3 is TGTGCCAGCGGGGCGACAGTCGATTCTGGAAACACCATATATTTT.

The genes are TRBV28 and TRBJ2-7; D unclear. Germline V CDR1 and CDR2: MDHEN, SYDVKM. The CDR3 is 11 amino acids. Trimming pared 3 bases from V and 4 bases from J, leaving 4 bases between. In DNA, the CDR3 is TGTGCCAGCAGTTTTATTTACGAGCAGTACTTC. The encoded protein is CASSFIYEQYF.

This chain joins TRBV4-2 and TRBJ2-1; 10 nucleotides align to TRBD1. Germline loops: CDR1 LGHNA, CDR2 YNFKEQ. V gave up 0 bases and J gave up 12 bases; unmatched junction bases: 5. CDR3 length equals 14 residues. In DNA, the CDR3 is TGTGCCAGCAGCCAAGATCTTCGGGACAGGGGGCAGTTCTTC. Encoded protein: CASSQDLRDRGQFF.

This chain joins TRBV2 and TRBJ2-7; TRBD1 matches 7 bases. The germline gives CDR1 SNHLY, CDR2 FYNNEI. With V trimmed by 2 bases and J by 7 bases, 11 bases remained unmatched. The CDR3 runs to 15 residues. CDR3 residues: CASSESGTAGSEQYF. CDR3 coding DNA: TGTGCCAGCAGTGAATCGGGGACAGCCGGCTCTGAGCAGTACTTC.

The chain carries TRBV6-6 and TRBJ2-4; 7 bases match TRBD2. From germline, CDR1 is MNHNY and CDR2 SVGAGI (reference sequence). The CDR3 is made up of 16 amino acids. With 7 bases clipped from V and 0 bases from J, the junction kept 9 bases outside the gene matches. The CDR3 loop is CASTFLAELAKNIQYF. Here the CDR3 DNA reads TGTGCCAGCACCTTTCTAGCGGAACTAGCCAAAAACATTCAGTACTTC.

The gene calls are TRBV5-6 and TRBJ1-6, with a tentative D call TRBD1 (5 bases). Between the trimmed V and J ends, which lost 4 bases and 9 bases, there was a span of 14 bases. CDR3 size: 14 residues. Germline lookup yields CDR1 SGHDT and CDR2 YYEEEE. The CDR3 region is CASSADSDLSPLHF. The CDR3 DNA is TGTGCCAGCAGCGCCGACAGCGACCTTTCACCCCTCCACTTT.

This rearrangement joins TRBV6-5 to TRBJ2-3; the match to TRBD1 covers 10 bases. Germline CDR1 and CDR2: MNHEY and SVGAGI. This CDR3 comprises 15 residues. The V segment lost 3 bases and the J segment 6 bases; nucleotides outside the gene matches: 6. As DNA, the CDR3 is TGTGCCAGCAGTTATGACAGGGGGCCCGCGGATACGCAGTATTTT. As protein: CASSYDRGPADTQYF.

The J gene is TRBJ2-3, the V gene TRBV4-1; no firm D call. CDR1 and CDR2 from the germline V gene are MGHRA and YSYEKL. The CDR3 length is 18 residues. V was pared by 0 bases and J by 0 bases, with 16 bases between. The CDR3 sequence: CASSQDWAAPISTDTQYF. The CDR3 DNA follows: TGCGCCAGCAGCCAAGATTGGGCAGCCCCGATCAGCACAGATACGCAGTATTTT.

This clone came up once. One end of the junction varies from germline; a read error may be responsible. CDR3 residues: CSSSFSLGQMSSGANVLTF. CDR3 in DNA: TGTTCCAGCAGTTTCTCTCTGGGACAGATGAGCTCTGGGGCCAACGTCCTGACTTTC. This rearrangement joins TRBV7-9 to TRBJ2-6; TRBD1 agrees at 7 bases. Per germline, CDR1 SEHNR and CDR2 FQNEAQ (reference sequence). The CDR3 spans 19 residues.

The chain combines TRBV7-9 with TRBJ1-4, with 7 bases lining up with TRBD1. CDR1 SEHNR and CDR2 FQNEAQ come from the germline V gene (reference sequence). V shed 5 bases, J shed 2 bases, and the junction held 2 bases outside the gene matches. The CDR3 has 14 residues. CDR3 amino acids: CASSRGQTNEKLFF. DNA of the CDR3: TGTGCCAGCAGCCGGGGACAGACTAATGAAAAACTGTTTTTT.

The CDR3 nucleotides are TGTGCCAGCAGTTTTCGTCGACACGTTAACACTGAAGCTTTCTTT. Its translation is CASSFRRHVNTEAFF. The chain uses TRBV28 and TRBJ1-1; D is undetermined. The CDR3 loop spans 15 amino acids. Germline lookup yields CDR1 MDHEN and CDR2 SYDVKM. V lost 3 bases, J lost 2 bases, and 13 bases lay in between.

This chain joins TRBV14 and TRBJ1-4, with D perhaps TRBD1 (6 bases). V was clipped by 4 bases and J by 1 base, with 10 bases between them. Germline CDR1 and CDR2: SGHDN and FVKESK. The CDR3 is 15 amino acids. CDR3 region: CASSPTGRTNEKLFF. CDR3 DNA: TGTGCCAGCAGCCCAACAGGGAGAACTAATGAAAAACTGTTTTTT.